The clone carrying this TCR beta chain turned up a few times. Its specificity is unknown. The library gave individual cDNA molecules unique molecular identifiers. Original processing notes: Samples ranged from roughly 23,224 to 700,000 TCRs, with a median of approximately 96,000. Each CDR3 protein is one row after TCRdb ran MiXCR on the RACE reads. The authors' filters were not applied to this entry. This sample has under 95,000 distinct CDR3 sequences, with around 9% found just once. Time point in this sample: healthy volunteer bleed at 2 weeks. The authors extracted total RNA from unfractionated whole blood. Trimming pared 0 bases from V and 6 bases from J, leaving 21 bases between. This CDR3 is 17 amino acids long. The V gene's germline CDR1 is DFQATT and CDR2 SNEGSKA (reference sequence). The data are from a study of human T cells and chemical hapten exposure. Turning to the study itself: It was small differences in pooled library volume that mainly caused per-sample TCR yields to vary.

General study points: Following DPC sensitization, TCRs present above 1 in 1000 frequency showed no change.

The TCR sequence derives from a female donor in good health. Some clones in this sample may be carry-over from other donors' samples. The sample consisted of whole blood. The chain uses TRBV20-1 and TRBJ2-1; the D gene could be TRBD1 or TRBD2 (5 bases each). The CDR3 spells CSARDLELKRGANEQFF. In nucleotides, the CDR3 is TGCAGTGCTAGAGATCTCGAGCTAAAGAGGGGAGCCAATGAGCAGTTCTTC.